This entry features one TCR beta chain sequence. The target antigen is unknown. These donors, healthy bone marrow donors, were studied. The ends lost 6 bases at V and 4 bases at J; junction bases unmatched: 7. CDR3 length equals 14 residues. Germline CDR1 SGHDT, CDR2 YYEEEE. Primers included in the PCR were 60 Vbeta and 13 Jbeta primers. Sequencing was performed with immunoSEQ multiplex PCR; in TCRdb, only in-frame clones are kept and a portion is missing. In the table there are over 130,000 clones, roughly 72% of which are singletons. The data were obtained in a study of cytomegalovirus exposure and HLA in healthy donors. About the study: Of all 400 or so donors who were genotyped, roughly 83% belonged to the Caucasian-associated ancestry cluster. Whole-study findings and limits: Reported results showed that the classifier diagnosed cytomegalovirus status with high specificity and sensitivity.

J is TRBJ2-5 and V is TRBV5-6; 9 bases agree with TRBD2. This clonotype was obtained from a man between 35 and 55 years old in good health and CMV-seronegative. Sequencing was done on a sample of PBMCs. The CDR3 region has the DNA TGTGCCAGCAAACTGGGGACTAGCTTAGAGACCCAGTACTTC. Translating it yields CASKLGTSLETQYF. The variable domain in full, with the rest retrieved from reference TRBV5-6 and TRBJ2-5, is DAGVTQSPTHLIKTRGQQVTLRCSPKSGHDTVSWYQQALGQGPQFIFQYYEEEERQRGNFPDRFSGHQFPNYSSELNVNALLLGDSALYLCASKLGTSLETQYFGPGTRLLVL.